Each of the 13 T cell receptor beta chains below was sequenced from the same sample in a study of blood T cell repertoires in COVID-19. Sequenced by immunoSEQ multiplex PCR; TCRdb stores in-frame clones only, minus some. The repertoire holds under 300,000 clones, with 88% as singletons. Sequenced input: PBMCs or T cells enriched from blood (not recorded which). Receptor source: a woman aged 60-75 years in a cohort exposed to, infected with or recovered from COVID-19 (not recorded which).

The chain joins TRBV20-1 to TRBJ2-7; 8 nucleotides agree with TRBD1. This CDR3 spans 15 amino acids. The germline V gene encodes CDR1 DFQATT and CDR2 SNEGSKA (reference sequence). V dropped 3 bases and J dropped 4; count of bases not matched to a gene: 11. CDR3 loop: CSASNTAGGAYEQYF. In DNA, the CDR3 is TGCAGTGCTAGTAATACGGCAGGGGGCGCTTACGAGCAGTACTTC.

The CDR3 loop reads CASNPDGQGSQPQHF. The DNA of the CDR3 is TGTGCCAGCAACCCCGACGGACAGGGTAGTCAGCCCCAGCATTTT. The V call is TRBV9, the J call TRBJ1-5, with 8 bases identical to TRBD1. Per the germline V gene, CDR1 is SGDLS and CDR2 is YYNGEE. The CDR3 length is 15 residues. The trim removed 6 bases at V and 6 bases at J, leaving 11 bases unmatched.

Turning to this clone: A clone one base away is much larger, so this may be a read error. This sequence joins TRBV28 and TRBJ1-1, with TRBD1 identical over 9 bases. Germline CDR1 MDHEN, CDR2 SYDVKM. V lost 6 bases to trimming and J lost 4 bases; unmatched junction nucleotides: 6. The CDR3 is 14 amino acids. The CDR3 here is CASSPGQGGTEAFF. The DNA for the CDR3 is TGTGCCAGCAGCCCGGGACAGGGAGGCACTGAAGCTTTCTTT.

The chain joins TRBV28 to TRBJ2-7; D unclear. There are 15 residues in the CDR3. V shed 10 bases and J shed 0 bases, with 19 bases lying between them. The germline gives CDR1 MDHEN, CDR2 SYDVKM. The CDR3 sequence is CATYPGDSSSYEQYF. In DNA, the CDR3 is TGTGCCACCTATCCTGGCGACTCCTCCTCCTACGAGCAGTACTTC.

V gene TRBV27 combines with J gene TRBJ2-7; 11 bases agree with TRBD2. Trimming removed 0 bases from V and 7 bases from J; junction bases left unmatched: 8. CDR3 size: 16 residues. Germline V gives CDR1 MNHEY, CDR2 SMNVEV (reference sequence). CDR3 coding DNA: TGTGCCAGCAGTTTATCGCACCCTCGACTAGCGGGGGAGCAGTACTTC. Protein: CASSLSHPRLAGEQYF.

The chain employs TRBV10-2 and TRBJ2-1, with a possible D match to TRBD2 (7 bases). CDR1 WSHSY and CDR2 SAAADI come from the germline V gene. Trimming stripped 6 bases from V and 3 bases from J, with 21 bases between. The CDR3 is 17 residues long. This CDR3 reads CASRAGVGGGSYNEQFF. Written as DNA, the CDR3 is TGCGCCAGCAGAGCAGGGGTGGGTGGCGGGAGCTACAATGAGCAGTTCTTC.

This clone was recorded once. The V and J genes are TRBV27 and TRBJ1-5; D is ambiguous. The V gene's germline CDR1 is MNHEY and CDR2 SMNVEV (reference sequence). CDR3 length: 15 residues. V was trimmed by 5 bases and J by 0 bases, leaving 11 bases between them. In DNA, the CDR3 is TGTGCCAGCAGTCCACGAGGGAATAGCAATCAGCCCCAGCATTTT. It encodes CASSPRGNSNQPQHF.

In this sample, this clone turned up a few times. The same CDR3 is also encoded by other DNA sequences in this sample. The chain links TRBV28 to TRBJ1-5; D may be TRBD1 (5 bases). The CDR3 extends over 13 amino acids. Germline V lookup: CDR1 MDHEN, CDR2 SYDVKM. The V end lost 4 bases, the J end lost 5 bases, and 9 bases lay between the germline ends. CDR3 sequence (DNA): TGTGCCAGCAGTTGGGGGGTCGATCAGCCCCAGCATTTT. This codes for CASSWGVDQPQHF.

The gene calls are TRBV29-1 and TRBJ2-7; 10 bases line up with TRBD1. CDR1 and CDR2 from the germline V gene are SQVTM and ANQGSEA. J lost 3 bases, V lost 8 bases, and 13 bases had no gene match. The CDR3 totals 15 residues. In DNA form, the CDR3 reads TGCAGCCACCCGCCCCGACAGGGGGCGAACTACGAGCAGTACTTC. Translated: CSHPPRQGANYEQYF.

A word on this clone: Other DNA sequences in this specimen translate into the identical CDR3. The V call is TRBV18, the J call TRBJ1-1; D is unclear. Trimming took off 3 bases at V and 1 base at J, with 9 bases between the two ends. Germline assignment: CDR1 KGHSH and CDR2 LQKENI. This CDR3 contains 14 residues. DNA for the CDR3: TGTGCCAGCTCACCTGCGTCGGGGAACACTGAAGCTTTCTTT. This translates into CASSPASGNTEAFF.

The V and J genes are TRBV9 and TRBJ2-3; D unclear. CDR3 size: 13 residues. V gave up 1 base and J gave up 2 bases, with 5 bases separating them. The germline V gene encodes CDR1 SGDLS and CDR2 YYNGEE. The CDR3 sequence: CASSVPHTDTQYF. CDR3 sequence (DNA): TGTGCCAGCAGCGTACCCCACACAGATACGCAGTATTTT.

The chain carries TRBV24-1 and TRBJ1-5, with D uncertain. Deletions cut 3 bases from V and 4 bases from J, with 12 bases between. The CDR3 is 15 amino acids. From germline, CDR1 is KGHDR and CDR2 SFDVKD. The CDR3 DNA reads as TGTGCCACCAGTGATAAATCGACGGGGAATCAGCCCCAGCATTTT. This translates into CATSDKSTGNQPQHF.

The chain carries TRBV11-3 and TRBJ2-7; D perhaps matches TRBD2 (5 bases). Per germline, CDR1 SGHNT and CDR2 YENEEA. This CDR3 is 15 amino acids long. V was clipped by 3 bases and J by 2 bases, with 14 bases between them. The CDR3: CASSFLWRVAYEQYF. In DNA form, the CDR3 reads TGTGCCAGCAGCTTTTTGTGGCGGGTCGCCTACGAGCAGTACTTC.